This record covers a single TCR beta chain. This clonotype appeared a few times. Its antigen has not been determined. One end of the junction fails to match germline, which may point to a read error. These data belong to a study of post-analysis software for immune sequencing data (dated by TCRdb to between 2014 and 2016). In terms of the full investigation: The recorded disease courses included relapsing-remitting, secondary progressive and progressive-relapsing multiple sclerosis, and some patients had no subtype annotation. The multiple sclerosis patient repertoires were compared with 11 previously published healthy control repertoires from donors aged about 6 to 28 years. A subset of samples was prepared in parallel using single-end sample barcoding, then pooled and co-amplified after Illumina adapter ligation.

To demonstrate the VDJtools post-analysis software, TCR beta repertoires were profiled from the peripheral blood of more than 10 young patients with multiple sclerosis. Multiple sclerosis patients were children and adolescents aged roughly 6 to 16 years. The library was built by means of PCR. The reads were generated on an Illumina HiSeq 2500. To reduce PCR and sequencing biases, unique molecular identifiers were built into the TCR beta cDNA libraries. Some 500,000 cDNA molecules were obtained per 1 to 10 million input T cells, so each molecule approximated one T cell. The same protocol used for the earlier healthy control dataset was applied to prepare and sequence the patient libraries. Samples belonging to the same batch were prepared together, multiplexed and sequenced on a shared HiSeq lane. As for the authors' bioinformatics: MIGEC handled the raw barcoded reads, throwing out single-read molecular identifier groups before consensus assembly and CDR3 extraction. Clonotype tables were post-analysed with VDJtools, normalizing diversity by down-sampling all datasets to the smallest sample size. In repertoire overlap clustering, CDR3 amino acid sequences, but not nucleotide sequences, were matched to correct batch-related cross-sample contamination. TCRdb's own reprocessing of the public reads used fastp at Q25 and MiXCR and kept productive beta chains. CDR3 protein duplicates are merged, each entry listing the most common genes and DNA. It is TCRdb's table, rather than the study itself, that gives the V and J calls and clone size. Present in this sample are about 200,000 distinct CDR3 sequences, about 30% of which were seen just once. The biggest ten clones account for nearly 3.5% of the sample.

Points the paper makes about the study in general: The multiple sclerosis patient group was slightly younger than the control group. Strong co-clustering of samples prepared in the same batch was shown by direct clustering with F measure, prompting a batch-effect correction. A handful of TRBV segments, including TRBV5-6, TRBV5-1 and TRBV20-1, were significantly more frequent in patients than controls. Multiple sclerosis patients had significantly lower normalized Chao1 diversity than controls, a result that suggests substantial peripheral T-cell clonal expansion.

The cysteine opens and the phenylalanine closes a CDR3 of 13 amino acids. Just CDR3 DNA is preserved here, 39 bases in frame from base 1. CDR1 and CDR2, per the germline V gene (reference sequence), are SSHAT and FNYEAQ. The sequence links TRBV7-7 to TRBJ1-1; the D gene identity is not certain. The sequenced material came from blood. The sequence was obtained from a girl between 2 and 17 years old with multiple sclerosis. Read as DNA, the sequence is TGTGCTAGCAGCTTAAATCAGAACACTGAAGCTTTCTTT. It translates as CASSLNQNTEAFF.